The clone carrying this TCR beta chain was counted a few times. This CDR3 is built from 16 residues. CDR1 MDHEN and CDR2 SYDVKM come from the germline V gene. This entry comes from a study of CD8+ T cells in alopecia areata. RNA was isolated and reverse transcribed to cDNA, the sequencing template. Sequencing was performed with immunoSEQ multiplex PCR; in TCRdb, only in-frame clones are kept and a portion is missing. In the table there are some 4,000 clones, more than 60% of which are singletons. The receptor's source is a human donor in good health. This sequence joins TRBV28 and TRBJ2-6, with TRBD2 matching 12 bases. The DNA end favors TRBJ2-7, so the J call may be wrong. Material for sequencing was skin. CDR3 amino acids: CASSVRLAGVSYEQYF. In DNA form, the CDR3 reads TGTGCCAGCAGTGTACGACTAGCGGGGGTCTCCTACGAGCAGTACTTC.